This TCR beta chain was obtained from a study of molecular identifiers for immune sequencing clone quantification. Regarding the study as a whole: The study reportedly detected spiked Jurkat TCR RNA from one cell among around 970,000 naive cells. Effector cells had over 99% of their molecules in clones above 20 RNA copies, while naive cells had under 1%.

CD8+CD4-CCR7+CD45RA+ sorting gave the naive CD8 T cells. CDR3 length: 15 residues. Germline loops: CDR1 LNHDA, CDR2 SQIVND (reference sequence). Trimming left V 6 bases short and J 1 base short, with 15 bases between. This clonotype was seen only a few times. Its matching antigen is unknown. TCRdb processed the PCR reads anew with MiXCR; each CDR3 protein has one entry. The sample lists nearly 650,000 distinct CDR3 sequences; 25% were seen once. The source of this sequence is a human donor in good health. Some libraries in this study had Jurkat cell RNA spiked in. The J gene is TRBJ1-1, the V gene TRBV19, with D perhaps matching TRBD1 (5 bases). Input material: naive CD8+ T cells from blood, with Jurkat cell RNA spiked in. Sample subset: FACS-sorted CD8+CD4-CCR7+CD45RA+ naive T cells. In DNA, the CDR3 is TGTGCCAGTAGCCTAGGGGACCGCTCGAACACTGAAGCTTTCTTT. Encoded protein: CASSLGDRSNTEAFF.